Included here is one T cell receptor (beta chain) sequence, with context. The table came from immunoSEQ multiplex PCR; TCRdb's copy has only in-frame clones and leaves some out. The sample gives some 190,000 clones, roughly 90% of which show up once; under 2% is in the top ten. These data are taken from a study of blood T cell repertoires in COVID-19. About the research overall: The United States, Italy and Spain were the sources of the acute and convalescent COVID-19 samples. The cDNA or gDNA used as material had been derived from T cells, B-cell-depleted T cells, or PBMCs.

This CDR3 has 15 amino acids. Trimming removed 5 bases from V and 4 bases from J; junction bases left unmatched: 8. From germline, CDR1 is SGHNT and CDR2 YENEEA. This receptor was obtained from a man aged 18 to 29 with active or convalescent COVID-19. The source material was peripheral blood. The J gene is TRBJ2-5, the V gene TRBV11-3; 9 nucleotides match TRBD2. CDR3 in amino acids: CASSQAGGKGETQYF. The CDR3 DNA follows: TGTGCCAGCAGCCAAGCGGGGGGCAAGGGAGAGACCCAGTACTTC.